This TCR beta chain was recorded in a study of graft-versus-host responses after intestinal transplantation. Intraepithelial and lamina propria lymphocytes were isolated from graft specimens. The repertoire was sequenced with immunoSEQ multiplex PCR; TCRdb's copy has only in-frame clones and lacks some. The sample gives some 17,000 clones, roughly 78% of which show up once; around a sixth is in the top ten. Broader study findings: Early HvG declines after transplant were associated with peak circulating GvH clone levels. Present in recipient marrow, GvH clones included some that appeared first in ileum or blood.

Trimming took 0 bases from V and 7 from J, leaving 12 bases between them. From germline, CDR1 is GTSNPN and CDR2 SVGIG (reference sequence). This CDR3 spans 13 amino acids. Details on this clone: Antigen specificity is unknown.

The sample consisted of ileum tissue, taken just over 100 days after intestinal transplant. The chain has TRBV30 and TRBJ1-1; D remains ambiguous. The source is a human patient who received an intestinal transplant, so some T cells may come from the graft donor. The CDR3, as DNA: TGTGCCTGGAGTGTACTTGGTGAGAGTGAAGCTTTCTTT. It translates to CAWSVLGESEAFF.